Listed here are 24 T cell receptor beta chains from one sample, sequenced in a study of OX40 agonist ivuxolimab in advanced cancers. Sequencing used immunoSEQ multiplex PCR; TCRdb keeps in-frame clones, though not all of them. The sample lists some 21,000 clones; 88% were seen once. Sequencing used CD4+ or CD8+ T cells sorted from blood, obtained in a trial of the OX40 agonist ivuxolimab. The receptors shown here come from an adult with an advanced solid tumor such as melanoma, head and neck, liver or kidney cancer.

The chain combines TRBV6-4 with TRBJ2-7; 11 bases are shared with TRBD2. With V trimmed by 6 bases and J by 2 bases, 15 bases remained unmatched. The CDR3 totals 18 residues. Looked up from germline, CDR1 is MRHNA and CDR2 is SNTAGT. DNA for the CDR3: TGTGCCAGCAGGATCCCGGGACTAGCGGCCCCCGGAGCCTACGAGCAGTACTTC. Its protein product is CASRIPGLAAPGAYEQYF.

The chain has TRBV5-1 and TRBJ2-5; 10 bases agree with TRBD2. The CDR3 totals 17 residues. CDR1 and CDR2 from the germline V gene are SGHRS and YFSETQ. V dropped 0 bases and J dropped 5; count of bases not matched to a gene: 10. The DNA for the CDR3 is TGCGCCAGCAGCTTGGGGAGGAGCGGGGGGGCCCGCGAGACCCAGTACTTC. Protein sequence: CASSLGRSGGARETQYF.

The gene calls are TRBV13 and TRBJ2-5; the D gene could be TRBD1 or TRBD2 (5 bases each). Germline loops: CDR1 PRHDT, CDR2 FYEKMQ (reference sequence). The CDR3 is 16 residues long. V shed 2 bases and J shed 5 bases, with 18 bases lying between them. The DNA for the CDR3 is TGTGCCAGCAGCTTATTAGCGCAGGGCCCAGGGGAGACCCAGTACTTC. Amino acid sequence: CASSLLAQGPGETQYF.

The chain recombines TRBV6-6 with TRBJ1-5; D ambiguous. V dropped 6 bases and J dropped 4 bases, with 13 bases sitting between them. The germline gives CDR1 MNHNY, CDR2 SVGAGI (reference sequence). The CDR3 length is 14 residues. The CDR3 DNA reads as TGTGCCAGCAGCGGCGGAGGGAGTAATCAGCCCCAGCATTTT. Translated, it gives CASSGGGSNQPQHF.

The chain links TRBV7-5 to TRBJ2-3; TRBD1 reflects the table's D call only, with no check against the DNA. TRBV7-5 is classified as a pseudogene. The CDR3 has 14 amino acids. CDR3 sequence: CVRRPGQGPDTQYF. The CDR3 region has the DNA TGTGTCAGAAGGCCGGGACAGGGTCCAGATACGCAGTATTTT.

The DNA of the CDR3 is TGTGCCATCAGTGAGTTTATTGGGACAGGGGAGGTAGCTTTCTTT. Its protein product is CAISEFIGTGEVAFF. This sequence joins TRBV10-3 and TRBJ1-1; TRBD1 matches 10 bases. Germline trimming cut 1 base from V and 10 bases from J; bases unmatched to any gene: 9. This CDR3 has 15 residues. The germline CDR1 and CDR2 sequences are ENHRY and SYGVKD.

The chain links TRBV10-3 to TRBJ2-7; D uncertain. The germline V and J ends were trimmed by 2 bases and 0 bases, with 8 bases remaining between them. From germline, CDR1 is ENHRY and CDR2 SYGVKD. The CDR3 runs to 14 residues. CDR3 residues: CAISEAAVSYEQYF. Written as DNA, the CDR3 is TGTGCCATCAGTGAGGCGGCGGTCTCCTACGAGCAGTACTTC.

Notes on this clone: This same CDR3 is encoded by further DNA sequences in the sample. The V and J genes are TRBV7-9 and TRBJ1-5, with unresolved D. The CDR3 sequence is 12 residues long. Trimming cost V 4 bases and J 4 bases, with 5 bases left between them. The germline V gene encodes CDR1 SEHNR and CDR2 FQNEAQ (reference sequence). The CDR3, as DNA: TGTGCCAGCAGCTCTGGGAATCAGCCCCAGCATTTT. Its translation: CASSSGNQPQHF.

This chain uses TRBV5-1 with TRBJ1-4; D gene unclear. The germline CDR1 and CDR2 sequences are SGHRS and YFSETQ. V was pared by 0 bases and J by 7 bases, with 13 bases between. The CDR3 is made up of 15 amino acids. CDR3 sequence reads: CASSLERQRGEKLFF. The CDR3 bases are TGCGCCAGCAGCTTGGAGCGGCAACGGGGTGAAAAACTGTTTTTT.

J is TRBJ2-7 and V is TRBV10-1; D not certain. Germline V CDR1 and CDR2: WNHNN, SYGVQD (reference sequence). The CDR3 is made up of 12 amino acids. The V and J ends lost 7 bases and 4 bases respectively, with 11 bases between them. The CDR3 DNA sequence: TGCGCCAGCAAAAGGCCGAATTACGAGCAGTACTTC. It encodes CASKRPNYEQYF.

The rearrangement uses TRBV6-5 and TRBJ2-1; D might be TRBD2 (6 bases). Between the trimmed V and J ends, which lost 8 bases and 7 bases, there was a span of 18 bases. Germline CDR1 is MNHEY and CDR2 is SVGAGI. The CDR3 runs 14 residues. This CDR3 reads CASSRPREANEQFF. The CDR3 bases are TGTGCCAGCTCTAGACCCAGGGAGGCGAATGAGCAGTTCTTC.

The chain is built from TRBV30 and TRBJ1-1; a weak D match, TRBD1 (6 bases). CDR1 is GTSNPN, CDR2 SVGIG, per germline (reference sequence). V lost 2 bases to trimming and J lost 5 bases, with 15 bases between them. The CDR3 extends over 14 amino acids. The CDR3 DNA reads as TGTGCCTGGAGTTTAGGGGGGCTGGGGACTGAAGCTTTCTTT. Its translation is CAWSLGGLGTEAFF.

This clone was seen just once. This sequence joins TRBV7-9 and TRBJ2-5, with a possible D match to TRBD2 (6 bases). The DNA end lines up better with TRBJ2-7; the J call may be wrong. Germline V gene data show CDR1 as SEHNR and CDR2 as FQNEAQ (reference sequence). The CDR3 is 13 residues long. The CDR3 DNA reads as TGTGCCAGCAGCGACCGGGAGAGGGACGAGCAGTACTTC. Residues: CASSDRERDEQYF.

The chain couples TRBV9 to TRBJ1-3; the D is unclear. CDR1 is SGDLS and CDR2 is YYNGEE in the germline V gene. V was pared by 7 bases and J by 4 bases, with 3 bases between. The CDR3 has 10 amino acids. CDR3: CASGGNTIYF. In DNA, the CDR3 is TGTGCCAGCGGAGGAAACACCATATATTTT.

This clone has just one count. The chain links TRBV5-1 to TRBJ1-2; D gene unclear. The CDR3 sequence is 14 residues long. Between the trimmed V and J ends, which lost 0 bases and 4 bases, there was a span of 10 bases. Germline assignment: CDR1 SGHRS and CDR2 YFSETQ. CDR3 amino acids: CASSLGDGPYGYTF. CDR3 DNA sequence: TGCGCCAGCAGCTTGGGTGACGGACCCTATGGCTACACCTTC.

The gene calls are TRBV19 and TRBJ2-5, with D perhaps TRBD2 (5 bases). The J call is in doubt because the DNA end fits TRBJ2-7 better. The CDR3 totals 14 residues. Germline assignment: CDR1 LNHDA and CDR2 SQIVND (reference sequence). The CDR3, as DNA: TGTGCCAGTAGTACCGGGAACCACTTTTACGAGCAGTACTTC. The encoded protein is CASSTGNHFYEQYF.

The chain couples TRBV7-9 to TRBJ2-7, with 7 bases aligning to TRBD1. Germline V CDR1 and CDR2: SEHNR, FQNEAQ (reference sequence). The junction had 9 bases not matched to a gene; V was cut back by 5 bases and J by 2 bases. CDR3 length equals 15 residues. The CDR3 reads CASSTTGTEAYEQYF. The DNA for the CDR3 is TGTGCCAGCAGCACCACCGGGACAGAGGCCTACGAGCAGTACTTC. Supplemented by reference TRBV7-9 and TRBJ2-7, the full variable domain reads DTGVSQNPRHKITKRGQNVTFRCDPISEHNRLYWYRQTLGQGPEFLTYFQNEAQLEKSRLLSDRFSAERPKGSFSTLEIQRTEQGDSAMYLCASSTTGTEAYEQYFGPGTRLTVT.

The gene calls are TRBV7-6 and TRBJ2-3, with 11 bases lining up with TRBD2. The J segment lost 5 bases and the V segment lost 0 bases, leaving 4 bases of the junction unmatched. The germline CDR1 and CDR2 sequences are SGHVS and FNYEAQ. The CDR3 covers 16 residues. CDR3 protein: CASSLAYSGGGDTQYF. The CDR3 DNA sequence: TGTGCCAGCAGCTTAGCCTATAGCGGGGGGGGAGATACGCAGTATTTT.

The chain links TRBV7-9 to TRBJ1-1; 9 bases line up with TRBD1. V lost 7 bases and J lost 2; bases outside the gene matches: 8. Germline CDR1 SEHNR, CDR2 FQNEAQ (reference sequence). The CDR3 consists of 15 residues. DNA for the CDR3: TGTGCCAGCACCGACCCGACAGGGGGTAACACTGAAGCTTTCTTT. Its translation is CASTDPTGGNTEAFF.

The chain employs TRBV4-1 and TRBJ1-2; D ambiguous. The V end was cut by 0 bases, the J end by 7 bases, with 15 bases between. This CDR3 is built from 15 residues. Germline loops: CDR1 MGHRA, CDR2 YSYEKL. This CDR3 reads CASSQDMANLRGYTF. DNA of the CDR3: TGCGCCAGCAGCCAAGATATGGCCAATCTCCGTGGCTACACCTTC.

V gene TRBV4-1 combines with J gene TRBJ2-3, with no clear D. Trimming shortened V by 5 bases and J by 5 bases, and 8 bases separated the two germline ends. There are 12 residues in the CDR3. Germline-derived CDR1 and CDR2 are MGHRA and YSYEKL. The CDR3 DNA follows: TGCGCCAGCAGCGAGACCTTAGATACGCAGTATTTT. As protein: CASSETLDTQYF.

The chain employs TRBV9 and TRBJ2-1, with D uncertain. Per germline, CDR1 SGDLS and CDR2 YYNGEE. This CDR3 has 8 amino acids. Trimming removed 3 bases from V and 11 bases from J, with 0 bases in between. Written as DNA, the CDR3 is TGTGCCAGCAGCGAGCAGTTCTTC. This gives the protein CASSEQFF.

This clone has just a few counts. The J gene is TRBJ1-1, the V gene TRBV29-1; D uncertain. Trimming stripped 5 bases from V and 6 bases from J, with 7 bases between. CDR3 length: 10 amino acids. Germline V gene sequence: CDR1 SQVTM, CDR2 ANQGSEA. The CDR3 coding sequence is TGCAGCGTTCTCGGGGCTGAAGCTTTCTTT. This translates into CSVLGAEAFF.

The chain's CDR3 is CASSFRGSNYGYTF. For the CDR3, the DNA is TGTGCCAGCAGTTTCAGGGGGTCAAACTATGGCTACACCTTC. This sequence joins TRBV27 and TRBJ1-2, with TRBD1 matching over 7 bases. Losses at the gene ends were 3 bases for V and 2 bases for J; bases not matched to a gene: 3. Germline V gene sequence: CDR1 MNHEY, CDR2 SMNVEV (reference sequence). This CDR3 is 14 amino acids long.